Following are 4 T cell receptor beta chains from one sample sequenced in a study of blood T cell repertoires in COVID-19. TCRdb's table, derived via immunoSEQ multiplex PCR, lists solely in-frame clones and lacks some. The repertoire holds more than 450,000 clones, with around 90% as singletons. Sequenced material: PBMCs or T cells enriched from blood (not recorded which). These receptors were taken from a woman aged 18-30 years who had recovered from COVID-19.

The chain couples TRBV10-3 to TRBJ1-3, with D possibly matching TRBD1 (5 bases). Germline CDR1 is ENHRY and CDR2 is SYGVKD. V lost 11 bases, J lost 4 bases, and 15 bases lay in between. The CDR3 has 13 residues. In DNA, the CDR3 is TGTGCCGTCAATTCGGGGGAAGGAAACACCATATATTTT. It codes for CAVNSGEGNTIYF.

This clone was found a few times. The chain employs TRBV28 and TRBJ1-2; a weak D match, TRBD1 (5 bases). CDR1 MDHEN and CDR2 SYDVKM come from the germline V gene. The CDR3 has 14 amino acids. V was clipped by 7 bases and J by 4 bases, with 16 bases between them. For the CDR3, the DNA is TGTGCCAGCACGGGGGGTCGTTTTCTCTATGGCTACACCTTC. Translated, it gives CASTGGRFLYGYTF.

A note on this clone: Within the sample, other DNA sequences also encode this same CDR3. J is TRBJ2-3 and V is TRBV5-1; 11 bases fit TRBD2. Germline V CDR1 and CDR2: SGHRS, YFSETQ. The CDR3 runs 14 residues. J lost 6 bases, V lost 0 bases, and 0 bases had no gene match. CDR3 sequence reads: CASSLGLAGDTQYF. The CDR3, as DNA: TGCGCCAGCAGCTTGGGACTAGCGGGGGATACGCAGTATTTT.

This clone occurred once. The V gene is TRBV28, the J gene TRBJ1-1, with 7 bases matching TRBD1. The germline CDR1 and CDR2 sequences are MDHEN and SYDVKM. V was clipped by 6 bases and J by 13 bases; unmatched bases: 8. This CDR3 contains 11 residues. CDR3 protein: CASRSTGYDFF. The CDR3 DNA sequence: TGTGCCAGCAGATCGACAGGGTATGATTTCTTT.